These 19 T cell receptor beta chains originate from one sample sequenced in a study of PD-1 blockade in classical Hodgkin lymphoma. Only in-frame clones appear in the TCRdb table, and some are missing; sequencing was by immunoSEQ multiplex PCR. The repertoire consists of 43,000 or so clones, with around 80% occurring once and the leading ten covering about 39%. Time point specified: cycle 4 day 1 (C4D1), after more than five weeks of nivolumab. After autologous stem cell transplantation all patients relapsed, and prior brentuximab vedotin exposure differed between cohorts. This specimen was peripheral blood mononuclear cells (PBMCs), taken before the fourth cycle of nivolumab. The receptors were gathered from a human donor with classical Hodgkin lymphoma.

The gene calls are TRBV29-1 and TRBJ2-1; TRBD2 is a possible D gene (6 bases). Germline V gene sequence: CDR1 SQVTM, CDR2 ANQGSEA. This CDR3 is 12 amino acids long. V was clipped by 8 bases and J by 4 bases, with 12 bases between them. The CDR3 loop reads CSSGLRYNEQFF. The CDR3 nucleotides read TGCAGCTCGGGACTTAGATACAATGAGCAGTTCTTC.

This clone was recorded many times. This sequence joins TRBV7-2 and TRBJ2-3, with D possibly matching TRBD2 (7 bases). The CDR3 covers 15 residues. The germline CDR1 and CDR2 sequences are SGHTA and FQGNSA. Deletions cut 7 bases from V and 4 bases from J, with 18 bases between. CDR3 sequence: CASNPQGLSADTQYF. DNA for the CDR3: TGTGCCAGCAACCCACAGGGACTAAGCGCAGATACGCAGTATTTT.

This chain uses TRBV2 with TRBJ2-2; D call uncertain. This CDR3 region has 12 residues. CDR1 is SNHLY, CDR2 FYNNEI, per germline. The V end lost 4 bases, the J end lost 3 bases, and 3 bases lay between the germline ends. CDR3 DNA sequence: TGTGCCAGCAGTGCGGACACCGGGGAGCTGTTTTTT. Its translation: CASSADTGELFF. Drawing the rest from reference TRBV2 and TRBJ2-2, the complete variable domain is EPEVTQTPSHQVTQMGQEVILRCVPISNHLYFYWYRQILGQKVEFLVSFYNNEISEKSEIFDDQFSVERPDGSNFTLKIRSTKLEDSAMYFCASSADTGELFFGEGSRLTVL.

The J gene is TRBJ1-2, the V gene TRBV5-3; 9 bases are a match to TRBD1. TRBV5-3 is an open reading frame, and its role is uncertain. Trimming at V came to 4 bases and at J to 3 bases, leaving 16 bases not matched to a gene. The CDR3 consists of 18 residues. CDR3 protein: CARSPNRDRDIRHYGYTF. The DNA for the CDR3 is TGTGCCAGAAGCCCGAACCGGGACAGGGACATCAGGCACTATGGCTACACCTTC.

The rearrangement links TRBV4-2 to TRBJ2-3; no firm D call. Germline V gives CDR1 LGHNA, CDR2 YNFKEQ. V gave up 5 bases and J gave up 3 bases, with 9 bases separating them. This CDR3 region has 13 residues. The CDR3 spells CASSFVGTDTQYF. The CDR3 region has the DNA TGTGCCAGCAGCTTCGTAGGTACAGATACGCAGTATTTT.

Comments on this clone: A junction end diverges from the germline sequence, so it may reflect a read error. V is TRBV19 and J is TRBJ1-2, with 9 positions matching TRBD1. The CDR3 runs to 15 residues. Germline-derived CDR1 and CDR2 are LNHDA and SQIVND (reference sequence). CDR3 sequence: CASNIDAGTGFGYTF. The DNA of the CDR3 is TGTGCCAGTAATATAGACGCCGGGACAGGGTTTGGCTACACCTTC.

The chain is built from TRBV2 and TRBJ2-7; D is ambiguous. Germline V gives CDR1 SNHLY, CDR2 FYNNEI. With 5 bases removed from V and 6 bases from J, the gap between germline ends came to 8 bases. The CDR3 loop spans 11 amino acids. The CDR3 region is CASSFPTEQYF. DNA for the CDR3: TGTGCCAGCAGTTTCCCGACCGAGCAGTACTTC.

This clone was seen once. The chain recombines TRBV10-1 with TRBJ2-2; possibly TRBD2 for D (6 bases). V lost 11 bases to trimming and J lost 2 bases, with 18 bases between them. This CDR3 contains 15 residues. Germline loops: CDR1 WNHNN, CDR2 SYGVQD (reference sequence). CDR3: CAYRAGRINTGELFF. DNA for the CDR3: TGCGCCTATCGAGCGGGCAGAATCAACACCGGGGAGCTGTTTTTT.

In DNA, the CDR3 is TGTGCCAGCAGTTTATTTGGGAAAGATTTAAACACCATATATTTT. Translated: CASSLFGKDLNTIYF. V and J are TRBV28 and TRBJ1-3, with D hard to call. This CDR3 region has 15 residues. Germline loops: CDR1 MDHEN, CDR2 SYDVKM. Trimming stripped 1 base from V and 6 bases from J, with 13 bases between.

This chain uses TRBV6-6 with TRBJ2-7, with 9 bases that match TRBD2. The germline gives CDR1 MNHNY, CDR2 SVGAGI (reference sequence). The length of the CDR3 is 14 residues. V was clipped by 4 bases and J by 2 bases; unmatched bases: 3. The CDR3 loop reads CASSLAGAPYEQYF. In DNA form, the CDR3 reads TGTGCCAGCAGTTTAGCGGGGGCCCCCTACGAGCAGTACTTC.

The DNA of the CDR3 is TGTGCCAGCAGCTTACAGGGGACCAACTATGGCTACACCTTC. Its translation is CASSLQGTNYGYTF. The genes are TRBV7-3 and TRBJ1-2, with D possibly matching TRBD1 (6 bases). Trimming removed 2 bases at V and 2 bases at J, with 9 bases between. Germline V gene sequence: CDR1 SGHTA, CDR2 FQGTGA. The CDR3 consists of 14 residues.

The chain employs TRBV5-4 and TRBJ1-1, with 8 positions matching TRBD1. The CDR3 has 13 residues. With V trimmed by 2 bases and J by 7 bases, 4 bases remained unmatched. Germline-derived CDR1 and CDR2 are SGHNT and YYREEE (reference sequence). In nucleotides, the CDR3 is TGTGCCAGCAGCTTAGGACAGGGAGGTGAAGCTTTCTTT. It encodes CASSLGQGGEAFF. Full variable domain (remainder filled in from reference TRBV5-4 and TRBJ1-1): ETGVTQSPTHLIKTRGQQVTLRCSSQSGHNTVSWYQQALGQGPQFIFQYYREEENGRGNFPPRFSGLQFPNYSSELNVNALELDDSALYLCASSLGQGGEAFFGQGTRLTVV.

The chain is built from TRBV11-2 and TRBJ1-3; the D gene is possibly TRBD1 (6 bases). Germline lookup yields CDR1 SGHAT and CDR2 FQNNGV. The CDR3 extends over 15 amino acids. Trimming took off 5 bases at V and 4 bases at J, with 15 bases between the two ends. CDR3 in DNA: TGTGCCAGCAGCAGGATCCCAGGGGAAGGAAACACCATATATTTT. It translates to CASSRIPGEGNTIYF. Drawing the rest from reference TRBV11-2 and TRBJ1-3, the complete variable domain is EAGVAQSPRYKIIEKRQSVAFWCNPISGHATLYWYQQILGQGPKLLIQFQNNGVVDDSQLPKDRFSAERLKGVDSTLKIQPAKLEDSAVYLCASSRIPGEGNTIYFGEGSWLTVV.

The V and J genes are TRBV27 and TRBJ1-6, with 7 bases aligning to TRBD1. CDR1 and CDR2 from the germline V gene are MNHEY and SMNVEV (reference sequence). This CDR3 comprises 13 residues. The trim removed 5 bases at V and 8 bases at J, leaving 3 bases unmatched. CDR3 nucleotide sequence: TGTGCCAGCAGTGCCGACAGGGATTCACCCCTCCACTTT. It encodes CASSADRDSPLHF.

The CDR3 protein is CASSLRLFSYEQYF. DNA for the CDR3: TGTGCCAGCAGCCTAAGACTCTTCTCCTACGAGCAGTACTTC. This rearrangement joins TRBV7-8 to TRBJ2-7; D is unclear. Trimming removed 5 bases from V and 0 bases from J, with 11 bases in between. This CDR3 contains 14 residues. CDR1 is SGHVS and CDR2 is FQNEAQ in the germline V gene.

The chain has TRBV2 and TRBJ2-7; D uncertain. Germline values: CDR1 SNHLY, CDR2 FYNNEI. Trimming took off 6 bases at V and 9 bases at J, with 12 bases between the two ends. The CDR3 extends over 11 amino acids. CDR3 loop: CASRALAAQYF. CDR3 sequence (DNA): TGTGCCAGCAGGGCCCTGGCAGCGCAGTACTTC.

As concerns this clone: Other nucleotide sequences in the sample specify the same CDR3. This chain joins TRBV5-1 and TRBJ2-3; 9 nucleotides align to TRBD2. The J segment lost 0 bases and the V segment lost 0 bases, leaving 2 bases of the junction unmatched. This CDR3 is 16 amino acids long. Germline CDR1 SGHRS, CDR2 YFSETQ. The CDR3 DNA is TGCGCCAGCAGCTTGGGTAGCGGGGGTAGCACAGATACGCAGTATTTT. Translation: CASSLGSGGSTDTQYF.

A single count supports this clone. The chain has TRBV19 and TRBJ2-1; 12 nucleotides agree with TRBD1. The ends lost 5 bases at V and 7 bases at J; junction bases unmatched: 6. Germline V gene sequence: CDR1 LNHDA, CDR2 SQIVND (reference sequence). The CDR3 has 15 amino acids. Here the CDR3 DNA reads TGTGCCAGTAGTCCCCGGGACAGGGGGCTGAATGAGCAGTTCTTC. This codes for CASSPRDRGLNEQFF.

The chain combines TRBV28 with TRBJ1-5, with 7 bases matching TRBD1. The V segment lost 6 bases and the J segment 5 bases; nucleotides outside the gene matches: 7. The CDR3 totals 14 residues. Germline-derived CDR1 and CDR2 are MDHEN and SYDVKM. Here the CDR3 DNA reads TGTGCCAGCAGCAATGACAGGGAGGATCAGCCCCAGCATTTT. Protein sequence: CASSNDREDQPQHF.